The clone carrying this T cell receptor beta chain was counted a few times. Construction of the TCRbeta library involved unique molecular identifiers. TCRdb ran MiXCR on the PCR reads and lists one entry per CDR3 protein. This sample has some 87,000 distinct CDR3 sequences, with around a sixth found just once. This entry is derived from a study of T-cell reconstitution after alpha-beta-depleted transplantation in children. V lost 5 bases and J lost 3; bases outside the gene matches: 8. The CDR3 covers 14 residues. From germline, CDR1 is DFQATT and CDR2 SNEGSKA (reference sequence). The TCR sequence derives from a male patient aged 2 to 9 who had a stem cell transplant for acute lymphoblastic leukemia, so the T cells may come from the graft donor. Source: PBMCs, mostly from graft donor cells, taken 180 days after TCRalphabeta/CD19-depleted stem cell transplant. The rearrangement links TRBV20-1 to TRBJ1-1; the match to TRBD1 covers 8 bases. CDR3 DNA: TGCAGTGCTCGTCAGGGGGCGCGGGACACTGAAGCTTTCTTT. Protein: CSARQGARDTEAFF.